These 27 T cell receptor beta chains share one sample of origin, sequenced in a study of cytomegalovirus exposure and HLA in healthy donors. The PCR made use of 60 Vbeta and 13 Jbeta primers. TCRdb's table, derived via immunoSEQ multiplex PCR, lists solely in-frame clones and lacks some. The sample records 250,000 to 350,000 clones, roughly 90% being singletons. Sequencing was done on a sample of PBMCs. The receptors were gathered from a woman between 18 and 30 years old in good health and CMV-seronegative.

The rearrangement links TRBV18 to TRBJ1-1, with 7 bases aligning to TRBD1. Germline V gene lookup returns CDR1 KGHSH and CDR2 LQKENI. The CDR3 has 16 amino acids. V shed 2 bases and J 0 bases; nucleotides not matched to a gene: 6. CDR3 DNA sequence: TGTGCCAGCTCACCAGGAGTGGGGACAGTGAACACTGAAGCTTTCTTT. Encoded protein: CASSPGVGTVNTEAFF.

The V call is TRBV18, the J call TRBJ1-2; D perhaps matches TRBD1 (5 bases). Germline lookup yields CDR1 KGHSH and CDR2 LQKENI. V was shortened by 3 bases and J by 7 bases, with 18 bases between the two germline ends. This CDR3 has 15 amino acids. The CDR3 sequence: CASSPQDIPDRGYTF. The CDR3 bases are TGTGCCAGCTCACCGCAGGACATCCCGGATCGTGGCTACACCTTC.

The V and J genes are TRBV10-2 and TRBJ2-2; TRBD2 agrees at 10 bases. The CDR3 has 15 amino acids. In germline, CDR1 is WSHSY, CDR2 SAAADI. The V segment lost 6 bases and the J segment 1 base; nucleotides outside the gene matches: 2. Here the CDR3 reads CASRGLAKNTGELFF. CDR3 in DNA: TGCGCCAGCAGGGGACTAGCGAAGAACACCGGGGAGCTGTTTTTT.

This chain uses TRBV6-1 with TRBJ1-6, with a weak D call TRBD1 (5 bases). The V and J ends lost 4 bases and 6 bases respectively, with 16 bases between them. The CDR3 contains 16 residues. The germline V gene encodes CDR1 MNHNS and CDR2 SASEGT. In DNA, the CDR3 is TGTGCCAGCAGTGGACAGCTCTTTAACACTAATTCACCCCTCCACTTT. This codes for CASSGQLFNTNSPLHF.

The DNA for the CDR3 is TGTGCCAGCAGCCAACAGGGGGGCGCTGAAGCTTTCTTT. It translates to CASSQQGGAEAFF. V is TRBV6-5 and J is TRBJ1-1; TRBD1 matches at 8 bases. The CDR3 is 13 amino acids. The J segment lost 6 bases and the V segment lost 6 bases, leaving 6 bases of the junction unmatched. Germline V gene data show CDR1 as MNHEY and CDR2 as SVGAGI.

This chain joins TRBV5-5 and TRBJ1-5; no definite D call. CDR1 is SGHKS and CDR2 is YYEKEE in the germline V gene (reference sequence). V lost 2 bases to trimming and J lost 7 bases, with 13 bases between them. The CDR3 runs to 14 residues. The CDR3 region has the DNA TGTGCCAGCAGCTTTTGGTCTGGGGAGCAGCCCCAGCATTTT. It encodes CASSFWSGEQPQHF.

The CDR3 DNA is TGTGCCAGCAGAAGCGGGACGTACCCCTACGAGCAGTACTTC. As protein: CASRSGTYPYEQYF. V and J are TRBV6-5 and TRBJ2-7, with 7 nucleotides matching TRBD2. The CDR3 has 14 residues. Trimming cost V 6 bases and J 2 bases; bases outside gene matches: 7. The germline V gene has CDR1 MNHEY and CDR2 SVGAGI.

CDR3 residues: CASSTPWTGEDEQYF. The CDR3 DNA sequence: TGTGCCAGCAGCACGCCTTGGACAGGGGAAGACGAGCAGTACTTC. The chain joins TRBV21-1 to TRBJ2-7; TRBD1, as called in the table, went unchecked against the DNA. TRBV21-1 is a pseudogene. The CDR3 runs to 15 residues.

Points on this clone: The germline gene is not matched at one end of the junction; a read error may be the cause. This sequence joins TRBV7-9 and TRBJ1-2, with D possibly matching TRBD1 (6 bases). Germline CDR1 is SEHNR and CDR2 is FQNEAQ (reference sequence). This CDR3 spans 13 amino acids. Here the CDR3 reads CSSRSGTRDGYTF. Here the CDR3 DNA reads TGTTCCAGCAGATCAGGGACACGGGATGGCTACACCTTC.

This chain joins TRBV7-9 and TRBJ2-7, with 7 bases matching TRBD1. Germline CDR1 and CDR2: SEHNR and FQNEAQ (reference sequence). There are 15 residues in the CDR3. The V and J ends lost 5 bases and 0 bases, in that order; junction bases with no gene match: 7. The CDR3 reads CASSTPGGHSYEQYF. For the CDR3, the DNA is TGTGCCAGCAGCACCCCAGGGGGTCACTCCTACGAGCAGTACTTC.

The chain carries TRBV5-1 and TRBJ1-4, with D possibly matching TRBD1 (6 bases). Germline V CDR1 and CDR2: SGHRS, YFSETQ. The CDR3 extends over 14 amino acids. The germline V and J ends were trimmed by 3 bases and 6 bases, with 12 bases remaining between them. CDR3 sequence reads: CASSYRVGDEKLFF. CDR3 bases: TGCGCCAGCAGCTACAGGGTCGGAGATGAAAAACTGTTTTTT.

In DNA form, the CDR3 reads TGTGCCAGCAGCTCCGGGACAGGGTTGAACACTGAAGCTTTCTTT. It codes for CASSSGTGLNTEAFF. J is TRBJ1-1 and V is TRBV5-4; TRBD1 aligns across 9 bases. V dropped 3 bases and J dropped 0; count of bases not matched to a gene: 3. The CDR3 runs 15 residues. Germline CDR1 and CDR2: SGHNT and YYREEE (reference sequence).

The chain uses TRBV7-9 and TRBJ1-3, with D uncertain. CDR1 is SEHNR and CDR2 is FQNEAQ in the germline V gene (reference sequence). The CDR3 is 12 amino acids. Trimming stripped 2 bases from V and 4 bases from J, with 3 bases between. The CDR3 here is CASSLSGNTIYF. In nucleotides, the CDR3 is TGTGCCAGCAGCTTATCAGGAAACACCATATATTTT.

Only one count was recorded for this clone. The chain links TRBV19 to TRBJ1-5; D may be TRBD1 (5 bases). Trimming pared 5 bases from V and 6 bases from J, leaving 17 bases between. Germline CDR1 reads LNHDA; CDR2 reads SQIVND (reference sequence). The CDR3 loop spans 15 amino acids. The CDR3 nucleotides are TGTGCCAGTAGTGATATCCCCGGGGGGATTCAGCCCCAGCATTTT. Encoded protein: CASSDIPGGIQPQHF. Full variable domain (remainder filled in from reference TRBV19 and TRBJ1-5): DGGITQSPKYLFRKEGQNVTLSCEQNLNHDAMYWYRQDPGQGLRLIYYSQIVNDFQKGDIAEGYSVSREKKESFPLTVTSAQKNPTAFYLCASSDIPGGIQPQHFGDGTRLSIL.

The rearrangement links TRBV7-3 to TRBJ2-1; D is possibly TRBD1 (6 bases). Between the trimmed V and J ends, which lost 3 bases and 1 base, there was a span of 10 bases. Per germline, CDR1 SGHTA and CDR2 FQGTGA. The CDR3 contains 15 residues. The chain's CDR3 is CASSFSQGSYNEQFF. CDR3 bases: TGTGCCAGCAGCTTTTCGCAGGGGTCCTACAATGAGCAGTTCTTC.

V usage is TRBV7-9 and J usage is TRBJ1-1, with 8 bases matching TRBD1. CDR1 and CDR2 from the germline V gene are SEHNR and FQNEAQ (reference sequence). With V trimmed by 1 base and J by 8 bases, 0 bases remained unmatched. The CDR3 is 12 residues long. Here the CDR3 DNA reads TGTGCCAGCAGCTTAGGACAGGGGGAAGCTTTCTTT. Its protein is CASSLGQGEAFF.

The chain links TRBV14 to TRBJ2-1; D is unresolved. With 1 base removed from V and 13 bases from J, the gap between germline ends came to 11 bases. CDR1 is SGHDN, CDR2 FVKESK, per germline. The CDR3 sequence is 12 residues long. The CDR3 sequence: CASSQADSTQFF. Written as DNA, the CDR3 is TGTGCCAGCAGCCAAGCTGACTCTACACAGTTCTTC.

Points on this clone: The junction does not match germline at one end; this may be a read error. The chain couples TRBV7-7 to TRBJ2-7, with D possibly called TRBD1 or TRBD2 (6 bases each). Germline CDR1 is SSHAT and CDR2 is FNYEAQ (reference sequence). The CDR3 runs 13 residues. This CDR3 is CASSLAASQGWYF. The CDR3 nucleotides read TGTGCTAGCAGCTTAGCGGCCAGTCAGGGGTGGTACTTC.

The chain couples TRBV9 to TRBJ2-7, with a possible D match to TRBD1 (6 bases). Germline loops: CDR1 SGDLS, CDR2 YYNGEE. CDR3 length: 15 residues. The V gene lost 2 bases and the J gene lost 1 base, with 13 bases spanning the gap. As DNA, the CDR3 is TGTGCCAGCAGCGTCACCGCAGGGGCATCCTACGAGCAGTACTTC. Translation gives CASSVTAGASYEQYF. Supplemented by reference TRBV9 and TRBJ2-7, the full variable domain reads DSGVTQTPKHLITATGQRVTLRCSPRSGDLSVYWYQQSLDQGLQFLIQYYNGEERAKGNILERFSAQQFPDLHSELNLSSLELGDSALYFCASSVTAGASYEQYFGPGTRLTVT.

The chain carries TRBV4-1 and TRBJ2-7; 10 positions match TRBD2. The CDR3 is 15 residues long. Germline lookup yields CDR1 MGHRA and CDR2 YSYEKL. With V trimmed by 4 bases and J by 2 bases, 5 bases remained unmatched. The CDR3 loop is CASSPERGGTYEQYF. The CDR3 nucleotides read TGCGCCAGCAGCCCAGAGCGGGGGGGAACCTACGAGCAGTACTTC.

The J gene is TRBJ2-7, the V gene TRBV4-1; D is unclear. Per germline, CDR1 MGHRA and CDR2 YSYEKL. Trimming left V 0 bases short and J 6 bases short, with 9 bases between. The CDR3 loop spans 13 amino acids. Here the CDR3 DNA reads TGCGCCAGCAGCCAAGACGAGTGGTCCGAGCAGTACTTC. This translates into CASSQDEWSEQYF.

This rearrangement joins TRBV10-3 to TRBJ2-2; D is ambiguous. The germline CDR1 and CDR2 sequences are ENHRY and SYGVKD. Between the trimmed V and J ends, which lost 5 bases and 0 bases, there was a span of 7 bases. CDR3 length: 14 amino acids. The CDR3 loop is CAISSTPNTGELFF. The CDR3 DNA reads as TGTGCCATCAGTTCGACACCGAACACCGGGGAGCTGTTTTTT.

In regard to this clone: Other DNA sequences of this sample code for an identical CDR3. This rearrangement joins TRBV19 to TRBJ1-2; D remains ambiguous. This CDR3 comprises 14 residues. CDR1 is LNHDA, CDR2 SQIVND, per germline (reference sequence). The germline V and J ends were trimmed by 2 bases and 3 bases, with 10 bases remaining between them. The CDR3 loop is CASSIPGRDYGYTF. Here the CDR3 DNA reads TGTGCCAGTAGTATACCGGGAAGGGACTATGGCTACACCTTC.

V is TRBV5-1 and J is TRBJ2-2; D unclear. Trimming stripped 1 base from V and 6 bases from J, with 13 bases between. The length of the CDR3 is 15 residues. Germline V gives CDR1 SGHRS, CDR2 YFSETQ. The CDR3 DNA reads TGCGCCAGCAGCTTGCGAGAAGCCCGCGCCGGGGAGCTGTTTTTT. Encoded protein: CASSLREARAGELFF.

The rearrangement links TRBV10-3 to TRBJ1-5, with no clear D. Per the germline V gene, CDR1 is ENHRY and CDR2 is SYGVKD. Trimming cost V 0 bases and J 0 bases, with 6 bases left between them. The CDR3 has 15 amino acids. CDR3 sequence (DNA): TGTGCCATCAGTGAGTCTACAGATAGCAATCAGCCCCAGCATTTT. This translates into CAISESTDSNQPQHF.

The chain combines TRBV11-2 with TRBJ1-1; TRBD1 might be the D (6 bases). The CDR3 has 14 residues. Trimming cost V 4 bases and J 5 bases, with 14 bases left between them. Germline loops: CDR1 SGHAT, CDR2 FQNNGV. This CDR3 reads CASSYTGLGTEAFF. The CDR3 nucleotides are TGTGCCAGCAGCTATACAGGGTTAGGGACTGAAGCTTTCTTT.

The rearrangement uses TRBV11-2 and TRBJ2-1, with 14 bases that match TRBD2. This CDR3 has 18 amino acids. The ends lost 5 bases at V and 0 bases at J; junction bases unmatched: 6. From germline, CDR1 is SGHAT and CDR2 FQNNGV. The DNA of the CDR3 is TGTGCCAGCAGCAAGTGGACTAGCGGGGGGCTCTCCTACAATGAGCAGTTCTTC. Its protein is CASSKWTSGGLSYNEQFF.